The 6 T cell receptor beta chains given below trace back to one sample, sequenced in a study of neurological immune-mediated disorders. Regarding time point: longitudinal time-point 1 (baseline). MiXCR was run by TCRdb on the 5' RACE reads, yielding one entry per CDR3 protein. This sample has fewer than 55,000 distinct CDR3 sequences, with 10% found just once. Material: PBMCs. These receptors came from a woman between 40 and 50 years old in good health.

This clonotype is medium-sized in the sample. This CDR3 reads CASRRLGDRVNNEQFF. The CDR3 DNA reads as TGCGCCAGCAGGCGGCTAGGGGATCGGGTGAACAATGAGCAGTTCTTC. The gene calls are TRBV5-1 and TRBJ2-1; maybe TRBD1 (5 bases). V lost 5 bases to trimming and J lost 5 bases, with 20 bases between them. The CDR3 is 16 residues long. CDR1 is SGHRS, CDR2 YFSETQ, per germline.

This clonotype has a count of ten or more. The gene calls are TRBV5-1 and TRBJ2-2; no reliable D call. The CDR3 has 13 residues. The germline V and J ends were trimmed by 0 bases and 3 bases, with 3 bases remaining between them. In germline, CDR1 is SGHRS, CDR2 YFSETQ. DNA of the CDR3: TGCGCCAGCAGCTTGGAGTACACCGGGGAGCTGTTTTTT. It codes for CASSLEYTGELFF.

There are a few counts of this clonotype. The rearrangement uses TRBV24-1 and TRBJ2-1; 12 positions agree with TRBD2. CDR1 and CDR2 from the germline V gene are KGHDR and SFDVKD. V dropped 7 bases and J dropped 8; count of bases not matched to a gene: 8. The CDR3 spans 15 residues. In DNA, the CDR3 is TGTGCCACCAGCCAGACTAGCGGGAGTGTCCATGAGCAGTTCTTC. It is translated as CATSQTSGSVHEQFF.

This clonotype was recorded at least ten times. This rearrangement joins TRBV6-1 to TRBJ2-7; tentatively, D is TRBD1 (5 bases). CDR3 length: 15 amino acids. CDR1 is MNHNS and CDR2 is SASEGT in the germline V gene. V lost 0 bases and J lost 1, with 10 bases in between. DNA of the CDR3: TGTGCCAGCAGTGAAGCTAGTGCAGGGTCCTACGAGCAGTACTTC. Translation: CASSEASAGSYEQYF.

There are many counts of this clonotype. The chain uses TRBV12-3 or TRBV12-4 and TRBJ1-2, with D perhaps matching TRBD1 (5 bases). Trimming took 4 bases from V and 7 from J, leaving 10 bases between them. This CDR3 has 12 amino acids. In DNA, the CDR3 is TGTGCCAGCAGTTCCAGGGTGGGTGGCTACACCTTC. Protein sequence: CASSSRVGGYTF.

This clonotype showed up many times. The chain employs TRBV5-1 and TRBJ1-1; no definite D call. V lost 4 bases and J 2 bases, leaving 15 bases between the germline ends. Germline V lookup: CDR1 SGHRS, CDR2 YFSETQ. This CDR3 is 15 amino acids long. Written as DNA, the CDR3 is TGCGCCAGCAGCCACTCGGCAGCCCCTAACACTGAAGCTTTCTTT. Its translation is CASSHSAAPNTEAFF. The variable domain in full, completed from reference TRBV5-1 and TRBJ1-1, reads KAGVTQTPRYLIKTRGQQVTLSCSPISGHRSVSWYQQTPGQGLQFLFEYFSETQRNKGNFPGRFSGRQFSNSRSEMNVSTLELGDSALYLCASSHSAAPNTEAFFGQGTRLTVV.